The present TCR beta chain was sequenced within a study of CD4 T cells in relation to SARS-CoV-2 and coronaviruses. The CDR3 extends over 15 amino acids. The germline V gene encodes CDR1 MDHEN and CDR2 SYDVKM. Trimming cost V 10 bases and J 7 bases; bases outside gene matches: 16. TCRdb's copy holds only in-frame clones and misses some; the assay was immunoSEQ multiplex PCR. The repertoire includes about 59,000 clones, roughly 88% of them detected once, and approximately 1.5% sits in the top ten. Before the COVID-19 pandemic, during about 2011-2019, CD4+ T cells were taken from unexposed donors. The specimen sequenced was memory CD4+ T cells from PBMCs. This clonotype was obtained from a human donor in good health. The chain uses TRBV28 and TRBJ1-2, with 9 bases fitting TRBD1. As DNA, the CDR3 is TGTGCCACCTCGGCCGGGGACAGGGTATCGAGTGGCTACACCTTC. This codes for CATSAGDRVSSGYTF.